This TCR beta chain was recorded in a study of cytomegalovirus exposure and HLA in healthy donors. Study results and limitations: The analysis excluded some indistinguishable V segments, including TRBV6-2 and TRBV6-3. Later analysis found that TCR beta chains associated with HLA were more clonally expanded than other, equally common chains.

The PCR employed 60 Vbeta primers together with 13 Jbeta primers. Profiled with immunoSEQ multiplex PCR; TCRdb holds only in-frame clones, not every one. Seen in this sample are about 55,000 clones; the ten most common clones hold about 10%. Per germline, CDR1 SEHNR and CDR2 FQNEAQ (reference sequence). V lost 3 bases and J lost 0; bases outside the gene matches: 7. The CDR3 runs 17 residues. A note on this clone: Its specificity is unknown.

Sequences were obtained from PBMCs. The receptor's source is a man aged 50 to 60 in good health and CMV-seropositive. The chain combines TRBV7-9 with TRBJ2-2, with 7 bases matching TRBD1. The CDR3 coding sequence is TGTGCCAGCAGCTTTAGGGGGCACATATCGAACACCGGGGAGCTGTTTTTT. Translation: CASSFRGHISNTGELFF.